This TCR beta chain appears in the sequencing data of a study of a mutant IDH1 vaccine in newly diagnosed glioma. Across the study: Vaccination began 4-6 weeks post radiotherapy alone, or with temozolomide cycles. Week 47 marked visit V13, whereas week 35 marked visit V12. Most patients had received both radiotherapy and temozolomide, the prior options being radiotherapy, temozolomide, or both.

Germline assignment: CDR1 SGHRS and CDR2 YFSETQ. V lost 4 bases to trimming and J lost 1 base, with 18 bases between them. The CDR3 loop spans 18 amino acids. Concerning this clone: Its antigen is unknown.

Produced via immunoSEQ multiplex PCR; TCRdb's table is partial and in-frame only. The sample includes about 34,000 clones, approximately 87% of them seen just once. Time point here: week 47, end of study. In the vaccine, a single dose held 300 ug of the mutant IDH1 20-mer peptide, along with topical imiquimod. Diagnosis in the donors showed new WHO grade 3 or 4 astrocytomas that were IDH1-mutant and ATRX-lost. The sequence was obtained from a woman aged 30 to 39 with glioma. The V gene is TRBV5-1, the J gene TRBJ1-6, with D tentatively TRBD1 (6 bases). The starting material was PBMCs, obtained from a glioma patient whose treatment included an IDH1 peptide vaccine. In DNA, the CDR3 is TGCGCCAGCAGCCAGGGTCGCAGGGGACCATCCTATAATTCACCCCTCCACTTT. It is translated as CASSQGRRGPSYNSPLHF.